The rows below give T cell receptor beta chains drawn from one sample of a study of shared clonotypes between healthy human individuals. TCRdb's table, derived via immunoSEQ multiplex PCR, lists solely in-frame clones and lacks some. Here the sample spans roughly 2,000,000 clones, around 96% being singletons. The material sequenced was naive CD8+ T cells sorted from blood. These receptors all come from a man between 18 and 29 years old in good health. Each CDR3 is given with its conserved first and last residue. D genes are given only for firm matches. The size field is filled for only some rows; it gives once, few, many or a size class.

clone size | D gene | J gene | V gene | CDR3 DNA | CDR3 protein
NA | NA | TRBJ2-1 | TRBV6-6 | TGTGCCAGCCAGATAGATGGGGGGACGAATGAGCAGTTCTTC | CASQIDGGTNEQFF
NA | NA | TRBJ2-7 | TRBV29-1 | TGCAGCGTTGTGGGGGTGGAAGGGGACAACTACTACGAGCAGTACTTC | CSVVGVEGDNYYEQYF
NA | NA | TRBJ2-1 | TRBV7-6 | TGTGCCAGCAGCTTTAGGGATTCCCAGAGCTCCTACAATGAGCAGTTCTTC | CASSFRDSQSSYNEQFF
once | TRBD1 | TRBJ1-5 | TRBV7-9 | TGTGCCAGCAGCGACGGGACAGGGGGTGGAATTAACAATCAGCCCCAGCATTTT | CASSDGTGGGINNQPQHF
NA | TRBD2 | TRBJ2-7 | TRBV7-6 | TGTGCCAGCAGTTTAGCGGGGGTTGAGCAGTACTTC | CASSLAGVEQYF
NA | NA | TRBJ2-1 | TRBV5-6 | TGTGCCAGCAGCCTCGGGGGAAGCTCCTACAATGAGCAGTTCTTC | CASSLGGSSYNEQFF
NA | TRBD1 | TRBJ2-7 | TRBV5-4 | TGTGCCAGCAGCTTCGAGGGGGCGAGGAGCTCCTACGAGCAGTACTTC | CASSFEGARSSYEQYF
NA | TRBD2 | TRBJ2-1 | TRBV27 | TGTGCCAGCAGTACGGCTAGCGGGGGGGCAAGAGAGCAGTTCTTC | CASSTASGGAREQFF
NA | NA | TRBJ2-7 | TRBV9 | TGTGCCAGCAGCGTAGGTACAGTGGGCGAGCAGTACTTC | CASSVGTVGEQYF
NA | NA | TRBJ2-5 | TRBV9 | TGTGCCAGCAGTAATGAGGGGAGTCAAGAGACCCAGTACTTC | CASSNEGSQETQYF
NA | TRBD2 | TRBJ2-1 | TRBV9 | TGTGCCAGCAGCGCTAGCGGATCCGCTGCCCAGATTGTAGGTGAGCAGTTCTTC | CASSASGSAAQIVGEQFF
NA | NA | TRBJ1-1 | TRBV10-2 | TGCGCCAGCAGTCTTTCCCCGAACATGAACACTGAAGCTTTCTTT | CASSLSPNMNTEAFF
once | NA | TRBJ1-2 | TRBV5-6 | TGTGCCAGCAGCCGGTCTGGTTGGGGAGGGGATGGCTACACCTTC | CASSRSGWGGDGYTF
NA | TRBD1 | TRBJ2-7 | TRBV7-6 | TGTGCCAGCAGCCGGGGACAGGCATACGAGCAGTACTTC | CASSRGQAYEQYF
NA | TRBD1 | TRBJ1-5 | TRBV7-9 | TGTGCCAGCAGCTCAACCTGGGACAGGGATCAGCCCCAGCATTTT | CASSSTWDRDQPQHF
NA | NA | TRBJ2-7 | TRBV2 | TGTGCCAGCGGTTGGACAGAGACCTACGAGCAGTACTTC | CASGWTETYEQYF
NA | TRBD2 | TRBJ2-2 | TRBV7-9 | TGTGCCGGGACTTCCGGGACCCCGGGGGGCACCGGGGAGCTGTTTTTT | CAGTSGTPGGTGELFF
once | NA | TRBJ2-7 | TRBV19 | TGTGCCAGTAGTATAGAGCCGGACAGCTACGAGCAGTACTTC | CASSIEPDSYEQYF
once | TRBD1 | TRBJ2-7 | TRBV6-5 | TGTGCCAGCAGCGGACAGGGCTCCTACGAGCAGTACTTC | CASSGQGSYEQYF
NA | NA | TRBJ2-1 | TRBV20-1 | TGCAGTGCTCAAGACGGGGAGCAGTTCTTC | CSAQDGEQFF
NA | NA | TRBJ2-5 | TRBV5-1 | TGCGCCGGCCAAGAGAACCAGTACTTC | CAGQENQYF
NA | NA | TRBJ1-3 | TRBV2 | TGTGCCAGCAGTGAACTGGACACTGGAAACACCATATATTTT | CASSELDTGNTIYF
NA | TRBD1 | TRBJ1-2 | TRBV6-5 | TGTGCCAGCAGTTACCGGGACAGGGTTTGGGATGGCTACACCTTC | CASSYRDRVWDGYTF
NA | NA | TRBJ2-5 | TRBV2 | TGTGCCAGCAGTGTCTACCAGGAGACCCAGTACTTC | CASSVYQETQYF
NA | TRBD2 | TRBJ2-7 | TRBV27 | TGTGCCAGCAGTTTACTTAGCGGGAGGGGAGGCGAGCAGTACTTC | CASSLLSGRGGEQYF
NA | NA | TRBJ1-2 | TRBV27 | TGTGCCAGCAGCTCCATTCCCTCGTACCCTGGCTACACCTTC | CASSSIPSYPGYTF
NA | TRBD1 | TRBJ1-1 | TRBV10-1 | TGCGCCAGCAGTGCGGCCGGGACAGGGAACACTGAAGCTTTCTTT | CASSAAGTGNTEAFF
NA | NA | TRBJ1-1 | TRBV4-3 | TGCGCCAGCAGCCAAGGAGGGACCGAGAACACTGAAGCTTTCTTT | CASSQGGTENTEAFF
once | TRBD2 | TRBJ2-7 | TRBV5-1 | TGCGCCAGCAGCTCCTCCCAAACTAGCGGGGCGACCTACGAGCAGTACTTC | CASSSSQTSGATYEQYF
NA | TRBD1 | TRBJ1-6 | TRBV4-1 | TGCGCCAGCAGCGCTAGACAGGGGGCAAATTCACCCCTCCACTTT | CASSARQGANSPLHF
NA | NA | TRBJ2-1 | TRBV13 | TGTGCCAGCAGCGAGGACTGGTCCTACAATGAGCAGTTCTTC | CASSEDWSYNEQFF
once | NA | TRBJ2-7 | TRBV15 | TGTGCCACCAGCAGCCGAACCGGGTTCTACGAGCAGTACTTC | CATSSRTGFYEQYF
NA | NA | TRBJ2-3 | TRBV10-2 | TGCGCCAGCACATTCTTTGGAGAGGGTCCTAGCACAGATACGCAGTATTTT | CASTFFGEGPSTDTQYF
NA | TRBD1 | TRBJ2-7 | TRBV2 | TGTGCCAGCAGTGAACCGGGACAGGGCTACGAGCAGTACTTC | CASSEPGQGYEQYF
NA | NA | TRBJ1-1 | TRBV28 | TGTGCCAGCAGCCAACTACAGAGCATGAACACTGAAGCTTTCTTT | CASSQLQSMNTEAFF
NA | NA | TRBJ1-1 | TRBV14 | TGTGCCAGCAGCCAAGCTCAGGGAACCTTGAACACTGAAGCTTTCTTT | CASSQAQGTLNTEAFF
NA | NA | TRBJ2-7 | TRBV13 | TGTGCCAGCAGCTCGGGGACTGCCTCCTACGAGCAGTACTTC | CASSSGTASYEQYF